The 27 T cell receptor beta chains below come from one sample, sequenced in a study of blood T cells in healthy people across ages. For the second PCR, which ran for roughly 6 to 12 cycles, a sample-barcoded 5' primer and a J-beta primer mix were used. Each CDR3 protein gets one entry after TCRdb re-called the 5' RACE reads with MiXCR. There are 1.8 million or so distinct CDR3 sequences in the sample; approximately 40% occur only once, and roughly 24% lies in the top ten. Sequencing input: blood. These receptors were taken from a human donor in good health.

V gene TRBV29-1 combines with J gene TRBJ2-3; TRBD1 matches at 12 bases. V lost 4 bases to trimming and J lost 5 bases; unmatched junction nucleotides: 7. This CDR3 is 15 amino acids long. CDR1 SQVTM and CDR2 ANQGSEA come from the germline V gene. The CDR3 sequence: CSVARDRGRGDTQYF. The CDR3 DNA follows: TGCAGCGTTGCCCGGGACAGGGGGCGCGGAGATACGCAGTATTTT.

Written as DNA, the CDR3 is TGCGCCAGCAGCCAAACCCCCACAGGGGACGGGACTGAAGCTTTCTTT. Translation: CASSQTPTGDGTEAFF. The chain couples TRBV5-1 to TRBJ1-1, with 7 bases identical to TRBD1. V trimming: 4 bases; J trimming: 5 bases; junction bases outside the gene matches: 14. Germline CDR1 SGHRS, CDR2 YFSETQ. The CDR3 runs to 16 residues. Looking up the rest from reference TRBV5-1 and TRBJ1-1 gives the full variable domain: KAGVTQTPRYLIKTRGQQVTLSCSPISGHRSVSWYQQTPGQGLQFLFEYFSETQRNKGNFPGRFSGRQFSNSRSEMNVSTLELGDSALYLCASSQTPTGDGTEAFFGQGTRLTVV.

This clonotype was counted only a few times. The V call is TRBV20-1, the J call TRBJ2-7; unclear D gene. Germline lookup yields CDR1 DFQATT and CDR2 SNEGSKA (reference sequence). V was pared by 0 bases and J by 2 bases, with 8 bases between. The CDR3 is 13 residues long. The CDR3 sequence is CSARDYRTYEQYF. For the CDR3, the DNA is TGCAGTGCTAGAGATTACAGAACCTACGAGCAGTACTTC.

This CDR3 reads CASRIIRTGSGYTF. CDR3 DNA sequence: TGTGCCAGCCGGATTATCCGGACAGGGTCTGGCTACACCTTC. The J gene is TRBJ1-2, the V gene TRBV28; 8 nucleotides match TRBD1. Germline V gene sequence: CDR1 MDHEN, CDR2 SYDVKM. The CDR3 length is 14 residues. V was clipped by 8 bases and J by 7 bases; unmatched bases: 12.

The chain links TRBV6-6 to TRBJ1-4; a weak D match, TRBD1 (5 bases). The germline CDR1 and CDR2 sequences are MNHNY and SVGAGI (reference sequence). V lost 2 bases and J lost 8, with 18 bases in between. The CDR3 has 16 residues. CDR3 protein: CASSYRQGGGLEKLFF. The CDR3 DNA is TGTGCCAGCAGTTACAGGCAGGGCGGGGGTTTAGAAAAACTGTTTTTT.

The chain combines TRBV15 with TRBJ2-5, with 14 bases lining up with TRBD2. Looked up from germline, CDR1 is LNHNV and CDR2 is YYDKDF (reference sequence). Germline trimming cut 5 bases from V and 0 bases from J; bases unmatched to any gene: 8. The CDR3 totals 18 residues. The CDR3 DNA sequence: TGTGCCACCAGCGGTTGGACTAGCGGGGGGAAGTACCAAGAGACCCAGTACTTC. Amino acids: CATSGWTSGGKYQETQYF.

Worth noting for this clonotype: One end of the junction is discordant with germline, which a read error may explain. The V call is TRBV4-3, the J call TRBJ1-2; 7 bases are shared with TRBD1. The CDR3 is made up of 12 amino acids. CDR1 is LGHNA and CDR2 is YSLEER in the germline V gene. In DNA, the CDR3 is TGCGCCAGCAGCCTAGTAAAAGGGGGCTTCACCTTC. This encodes CASSLVKGGFTF.

As DNA, the CDR3 is TGCAGTGCTTTGACGGGTCCTCTCACAGATACGCAGTATTTT. It is translated as CSALTGPLTDTQYF. This chain connects TRBV20-1 to TRBJ2-3; D unclear. This CDR3 is built from 14 residues. Germline CDR1 is DFQATT and CDR2 is SNEGSKA (reference sequence). V gave up 5 bases and J gave up 2 bases, with 14 bases separating them.

Concerning this clonotype itself: A read error may produce the germline difference seen at one junction end. The V gene is TRBV11-2, the J gene TRBJ2-1, with a tentative D call TRBD2 (5 bases). Per the germline V gene, CDR1 is SGHAT and CDR2 is FQNNGV. This CDR3 has 15 residues. CDR3 loop: CAGSHGLQDYNEQFF. For the CDR3, the DNA is TGTGCCGGCAGCCACGGACTCCAAGATTACAATGAGCAGTTCTTC.

The rearrangement uses TRBV7-6 and TRBJ2-1; D might be TRBD1 (6 bases). This CDR3 spans 15 amino acids. V dropped 1 base and J dropped 3 bases, with 10 bases sitting between them. In germline, CDR1 is SGHVS, CDR2 FNYEAQ. This CDR3 reads CASSLGGPGYNEQFF. The CDR3 region has the DNA TGTGCCAGCAGCTTAGGGGGGCCAGGCTACAATGAGCAGTTCTTC.

In the case of this clonotype: One end of the junction does not line up with germline, which may come from a read error. V usage is TRBV5-1 and J usage is TRBJ2-5, with 10 bases lining up with TRBD2. CDR1 and CDR2 from the germline V gene are SGHRS and YFSETQ. The CDR3 runs 16 residues. The CDR3 DNA reads TGCGCCAGCGGCTTTAGGACTAGCGGCACGCAAGAGACCCAGTACTTC. Protein product: CASGFRTSGTQETQYF.

This clonotype was observed a handful of times. This chain connects TRBV29-1 to TRBJ2-7; D may be TRBD2 (6 bases). Per germline, CDR1 SQVTM and CDR2 ANQGSEA. The V and J ends lost 2 bases and 6 bases respectively, with 11 bases between them. CDR3 length: 12 amino acids. The CDR3, as DNA: TGCAGCGTTGAAAACGCGGGGAGCGAGCAGTACTTC. It encodes CSVENAGSEQYF.

This clonotype was counted only a few times. The chain is built from TRBV20-1 and TRBJ2-3, with TRBD1 matching 7 bases. Germline CDR1 and CDR2: DFQATT and SNEGSKA (reference sequence). The ends lost 5 bases at V and 6 bases at J; junction bases unmatched: 8. The CDR3 is 13 residues long. The CDR3 DNA reads TGCAGTGCTTTCTCCGGGACAGCCGATACGCAGTATTTT. This codes for CSAFSGTADTQYF.

There are a few counts of this clonotype. V is TRBV13 and J is TRBJ2-7; 8 bases are a match to TRBD1. The ends lost 5 bases at V and 7 bases at J; junction bases unmatched: 13. The germline V gene has CDR1 PRHDT and CDR2 FYEKMQ (reference sequence). The CDR3 length is 15 residues. The CDR3 region is CASSPTGGTFEEQYF. DNA for the CDR3: TGTGCCAGCAGCCCTACAGGGGGGACATTTGAAGAGCAGTACTTC. Full variable domain (missing parts from reference TRBV13 and TRBJ2-7): AAGVIQSPRHLIKEKRETATLKCYPIPRHDTVYWYQQGPGQDPQFLISFYEKMQSDKGSIPDRFSAQQFSDYHSELNMSSLELGDSALYFCASSPTGGTFEEQYFGPGTRLTVT.

As concerns this clonotype: The junction departs from germline at one end; a sequencing error may be responsible. The chain recombines TRBV11-2 with TRBJ2-7, with D perhaps matching TRBD2 (5 bases). The CDR3 is 13 residues long. Per the germline V gene, CDR1 is SGHAT and CDR2 is FQNNGV. Written as DNA, the CDR3 is TGTGCCGGCAGCTTAATAATTTCGGGAGAGCAGTACTTC. It yields the protein CAGSLIISGEQYF.

The chain joins TRBV10-3 to TRBJ2-5; no clear D. This CDR3 comprises 13 residues. Germline-derived CDR1 and CDR2 are ENHRY and SYGVKD. Trimming stripped 7 bases from V and 5 bases from J, with 14 bases between. The CDR3 spells CAITPDPRETQYF. The CDR3 nucleotides are TGTGCCATCACCCCGGACCCCAGGGAGACCCAGTACTTC.

The CDR3 sequence: CASSFSSGTGGGGYTF. Here the CDR3 DNA reads TGTGCCAGCAGTTTCTCTTCCGGGACAGGTGGTGGTGGCTACACCTTC. The chain joins TRBV6-5 to TRBJ1-2; 8 positions agree with TRBD1. Germline CDR1 and CDR2: MNHEY and SVGAGI. This CDR3 has 16 amino acids. V lost 4 bases, J lost 7 bases, and 14 bases stayed unmatched.

The chain couples TRBV2 to TRBJ2-4; 7 positions agree with TRBD1. The J call is doubtful: the DNA matches TRBJ2-7 better. The CDR3 length is 14 residues. Germline CDR1 reads SNHLY; CDR2 reads FYNNEI. The chain's CDR3 is CASRATGSNYEQYF. The CDR3 DNA reads as TGTGCCTCTCGGGCGACAGGGTCTAACTACGAGCAGTACTTC.

J is TRBJ1-5 and V is TRBV7-2, with D possibly matching TRBD1 (5 bases). The CDR3 totals 15 residues. The ends were cut back, 4 bases at V and 5 bases at J, with 15 bases in the middle. The germline gives CDR1 SGHTA, CDR2 FQGNSA. The chain's CDR3 is CASSSTLGEYQPQHF. CDR3 coding DNA: TGTGCCAGCAGCTCCACTCTGGGGGAGTATCAGCCCCAGCATTTT. Supplemented by reference TRBV7-2 and TRBJ1-5, the full variable domain reads GAGVSQSPSNKVTEKGKDVELRCDPISGHTALYWYRQSLGQGLEFLIYFQGNSAPDKSGLPSDRFSAERTGGSVSTLTIQRTQQEDSAVYLCASSSTLGEYQPQHFGDGTRLSIL.

This clonotype was detected a few times. The chain links TRBV4-2 to TRBJ2-7, with a weak D call TRBD2 (5 bases). Trimming removed 1 base at V and 3 bases at J, with 16 bases between. There are 16 residues in the CDR3. Germline CDR1 LGHNA, CDR2 YNFKEQ. The CDR3 DNA sequence: TGTGCCAGCAGCCAAGCGCCAAGCGGTACCTACTACGAGCAGTACTTC. This codes for CASSQAPSGTYYEQYF.

The rearrangement links TRBV9 to TRBJ2-3; 9 bases line up with TRBD2. Unmatched junction bases numbered 7, after V lost 3 bases and J lost 5 bases. The length of the CDR3 is 15 residues. From germline, CDR1 is SGDLS and CDR2 YYNGEE. The CDR3 DNA sequence: TGTGCCAGCAGCGCGCGGGGGGGCGGGGTAGATACGCAGTATTTT. Its protein is CASSARGGGVDTQYF.

The J gene is TRBJ2-2, the V gene TRBV12-3 or TRBV12-4; D uncertain. This CDR3 has 15 residues. V was pared by 5 bases and J by 5 bases, with 15 bases between. In nucleotides, the CDR3 is TGTGCCAGCAGTCCGATGTCCCGTCCGACCGGGGAGCTGTTTTTT. Translation gives CASSPMSRPTGELFF.

The chain has TRBV20-1 and TRBJ1-2; no clear D gene. The V gene lost 0 bases and the J gene lost 6 bases, with 17 bases spanning the gap. Germline V CDR1 and CDR2: DFQATT, SNEGSKA (reference sequence). The CDR3 extends over 15 amino acids. CDR3 in amino acids: CSARDLGRGVHGYTF. The CDR3, as DNA: TGCAGTGCTAGAGATTTGGGCCGGGGAGTACATGGCTACACCTTC.

The chain carries TRBV30 and TRBJ2-1, with D hard to call. CDR1 is GTSNPN and CDR2 is SVGIG in the germline V gene (reference sequence). Trimming cost V 1 base and J 5 bases, with 12 bases left between them. This CDR3 has 14 residues. CDR3 nucleotide sequence: TGTGCCTGGAGTGGACTCACACAGAACAATGAGCAGTTCTTC. This codes for CAWSGLTQNNEQFF. Full variable domain (outside the CDR3, taken from reference TRBV30 and TRBJ2-1): SQTIHQWPATLVQPVGSPLSLECTVEGTSNPNLYWYRQAAGRGLQLLFYSVGIGQISSEVPQNLSASRPQDRQFILSSKKLLLSDSGFYLCAWSGLTQNNEQFFGPGTRLTVL.

The chain combines TRBV7-2 with TRBJ2-2; perhaps D is TRBD1 or TRBD2 (5 bases each). Per germline, CDR1 SGHTA and CDR2 FQGNSA. The CDR3 runs to 16 residues. V was cut by 2 bases and J by 0 bases, with 10 bases left in between. In DNA form, the CDR3 reads TGTGCCAGCAGCTTAAAACGGGGCACGAACACCGGGGAGCTGTTTTTT. Translated, it gives CASSLKRGTNTGELFF.

This clonotype showed up just a few times. The chain recombines TRBV6-5 with TRBJ2-1; TRBD2 aligns across 7 bases. This CDR3 has 13 amino acids. V lost 0 bases to trimming and J lost 14 bases; unmatched junction nucleotides: 7. Germline-derived CDR1 and CDR2 are MNHEY and SVGAGI. The CDR3: CASSYSMGAGKFF. The CDR3 DNA sequence: TGTGCCAGCAGTTACTCGATGGGAGCGGGGAAGTTCTTC.

The chain employs TRBV10-3 and TRBJ1-6, with D uncertain. The V and J ends lost 0 bases and 9 bases respectively, with 15 bases between them. This CDR3 is 16 amino acids long. Germline values: CDR1 ENHRY, CDR2 SYGVKD. For the CDR3, the DNA is TGTGCCATCAGTGAGTCGTCCGCAAAGGAAGGTTCACCCCTCCACTTT. Residues: CAISESSAKEGSPLHF.